The next 27 T cell receptor beta chains were all read from a single sample in a study of response to subunit inactivated influenza vaccine. TCRdb re-called the RT-PCR reads through MiXCR, storing one row per CDR3 protein. The repertoire holds roughly 650,000 distinct CDR3 sequences, with 15% to 18% as singletons. The sequences come from PBMCs from blood, collected 12 days after vaccination. The receptors were gathered from a man aged 45-60 years who received an inactivated influenza vaccine.

This clonotype came up many times. The V call is TRBV12-3 or TRBV12-4, the J call TRBJ2-1, with 10 bases lining up with TRBD2. V trimming: 7 bases; J trimming: 4 bases; junction bases outside the gene matches: 4. This CDR3 is built from 14 residues. This chain's CDR3 is CASTPGLAYNEQFF. CDR3 nucleotide sequence: TGTGCCAGCACACCGGGACTAGCGTACAATGAGCAGTTCTTC.

V usage is TRBV20-1 and J usage is TRBJ2-3; 9 positions match TRBD2. Trimming at V came to 1 base and at J to 7 bases, leaving 6 bases not matched to a gene. The CDR3 has 14 amino acids. Germline CDR1 DFQATT, CDR2 SNEGSKA (reference sequence). The CDR3 spells CSARAPLAGHTQYF. The DNA of the CDR3 is TGCAGTGCTAGAGCTCCCCTAGCGGGACATACGCAGTATTTT.

The chain has TRBV20-1 and TRBJ1-5; TRBD1 aligns across 8 bases. Unmatched junction bases numbered 10, after V lost 4 bases and J lost 8 bases. CDR1 is DFQATT, CDR2 SNEGSKA, per germline (reference sequence). The CDR3 extends over 14 amino acids. The CDR3 spells CSAIRQGITEPQHF. CDR3 bases: TGCAGTGCTATCCGACAGGGGATTACGGAGCCCCAGCATTTT.

The chain couples TRBV28 to TRBJ2-5, with D possibly being TRBD1 (6 bases). The CDR3 is 13 residues long. The ends were cut back, 6 bases at V and 4 bases at J, with 12 bases in the middle. Germline CDR1 is MDHEN and CDR2 is SYDVKM. CDR3 sequence: CASSLRQAETQYF. DNA for the CDR3: TGTGCCAGCAGCCTCAGACAGGCAGAGACCCAGTACTTC.

This clonotype was seen at least ten times. The chain employs TRBV11-2 and TRBJ2-1, with 7 bases that match TRBD2. The ends lost 0 bases at V and 5 bases at J; junction bases unmatched: 7. In germline, CDR1 is SGHAT, CDR2 FQNNGV. The CDR3 extends over 16 amino acids. CDR3 nucleotide sequence: TGTGCCAGCAGCTTAGAGGCGGGGGTCGTAAACAATGAGCAGTTCTTC. This translates into CASSLEAGVVNNEQFF.

This clonotype has just a few counts. The J gene is TRBJ1-1, the V gene TRBV20-1, with no clear D. The CDR3 loop spans 12 amino acids. Trimming pared 4 bases from V and 0 bases from J, leaving 6 bases between. Germline loops: CDR1 DFQATT, CDR2 SNEGSKA (reference sequence). The CDR3 sequence is CSAKRLNTEAFF. The CDR3 nucleotides are TGCAGTGCTAAAAGATTGAACACTGAAGCTTTCTTT.

In this sample, this clonotype turned up a few times. CDR3 coding DNA: TGCGCCAGCAGCCAAGAATTCGCTGCAGTCGGGGAGCTGTTTTTT. As protein: CASSQEFAAVGELFF. The chain employs TRBV4-3 and TRBJ2-2, with unresolved D. The CDR3 runs to 15 residues. V was shortened by 0 bases and J by 7 bases, with 12 bases between the two germline ends. Germline V gives CDR1 LGHNA, CDR2 YSLEER.

The chain links TRBV7-2 to TRBJ2-3, with D uncertain. Germline CDR1 is SGHTA and CDR2 is FQGNSA. The V gene lost 0 bases and the J gene lost 2 bases, with 9 bases spanning the gap. The CDR3 sequence is 15 residues long. The DNA for the CDR3 is TGTGCCAGCAGCTTAGCAAGTCGGTACACAGATACGCAGTATTTT. The encoded protein is CASSLASRYTDTQYF. The variable domain in full, with the rest retrieved from reference TRBV7-2 and TRBJ2-3, is GAGVSQSPSNKVTEKGKDVELRCDPISGHTALYWYRQSLGQGLEFLIYFQGNSAPDKSGLPSDRFSAERTGGSVSTLTIQRTQQEDSAVYLCASSLASRYTDTQYFGPGTRLTVL.

This clonotype appeared a few times. This chain links TRBV18 with TRBJ2-2; maybe TRBD2 (6 bases). CDR1 is KGHSH, CDR2 LQKENI, per germline. The CDR3 consists of 13 residues. Trimming took off 4 bases at V and 6 bases at J, with 9 bases between the two ends. The chain's CDR3 is CASSQLASGELFF. The DNA for the CDR3 is TGTGCCAGCTCACAACTAGCATCCGGGGAGCTGTTTTTT.

J is TRBJ1-6 and V is TRBV7-2, with 10 positions matching TRBD1. V was clipped by 7 bases and J by 7 bases; unmatched bases: 7. The CDR3 length is 15 residues. Germline lookup yields CDR1 SGHTA and CDR2 FQGNSA. The CDR3: CASTSSGQGNSPLHF. As DNA, the CDR3 is TGTGCCAGCACCTCCTCGGGACAGGGGAATTCACCCCTCCACTTT.

In this sample, this clonotype turned up a few times. This chain links TRBV5-4 with TRBJ2-5; 10 bases are shared with TRBD2. Per the germline V gene, CDR1 is SGHNT and CDR2 is YYREEE (reference sequence). The J segment lost 2 bases and the V segment lost 3 bases, leaving 4 bases of the junction unmatched. The length of the CDR3 is 15 residues. The CDR3 DNA follows: TGTGCCAGCAGCTGGAGGACTAGCGGACAAGAGACCCAGTACTTC. Amino acids: CASSWRTSGQETQYF.

The chain links TRBV20-1 to TRBJ1-2, with D unresolved. CDR3 size: 13 residues. Trimming took off 2 bases at V and 3 bases at J, with 10 bases between the two ends. Germline lookup yields CDR1 DFQATT and CDR2 SNEGSKA (reference sequence). CDR3 nucleotide sequence: TGCAGTGCTAGAACCCGTGGCTACTATGGCTACACCTTC. Translating it yields CSARTRGYYGYTF.

In DNA, the CDR3 is TGCAGCGTTATCCTAGCGGGCAATGAGCAGTTCTTC. Translation: CSVILAGNEQFF. This chain uses TRBV29-1 with TRBJ2-1; TRBD2 matches at 8 bases. Germline V lookup: CDR1 SQVTM, CDR2 ANQGSEA. The J segment lost 6 bases and the V segment lost 5 bases, leaving 3 bases of the junction unmatched. The CDR3 extends over 12 amino acids.

This clonotype was found a few times. V usage is TRBV5-6 and J usage is TRBJ2-1; D is perhaps TRBD2 (5 bases). V was pared by 0 bases and J by 8 bases, with 12 bases between. Germline V gives CDR1 SGHDT, CDR2 YYEEEE. The CDR3 is 14 residues long. The CDR3 nucleotides are TGTGCCAGCAGCTTGGAGCTAGGGAGTCATGAGCAGTTCTTC. Amino acids: CASSLELGSHEQFF.

This clonotype was detected a few times. The chain has TRBV20-1 and TRBJ2-1, with D possibly matching TRBD2 (5 bases). The CDR3 is made up of 15 amino acids. V dropped 2 bases and J dropped 2 bases, with 13 bases sitting between them. The V gene's germline CDR1 is DFQATT and CDR2 SNEGSKA (reference sequence). The chain's CDR3 is CSARRGFGPYNEQFF. In DNA form, the CDR3 reads TGCAGTGCTAGACGAGGGTTCGGTCCCTACAATGAGCAGTTCTTC.

J is TRBJ2-5 and V is TRBV6-5; the match to TRBD1 covers 10 bases. This CDR3 comprises 17 residues. V shed 4 bases, J shed 2 bases, and the junction held 10 bases outside the gene matches. Germline V gene lookup returns CDR1 MNHEY and CDR2 SVGAGI. CDR3: CASSSQPGQGWQETQYF. The CDR3 bases are TGTGCCAGCAGTTCCCAACCGGGACAGGGGTGGCAAGAGACCCAGTACTTC.

This clonotype was counted many times. CDR3 DNA sequence: TGCGCCAGCAGCCAAAAGACAGGAAGGCTGGATAATTCACCCCTCCACTTT. This encodes CASSQKTGRLDNSPLHF. The chain uses TRBV4-3 and TRBJ1-6; D is perhaps TRBD1 (6 bases). The CDR3 has 17 residues. Trimming left V 2 bases short and J 5 bases short, with 16 bases between. CDR1 LGHNA and CDR2 YSLEER come from the germline V gene.

The chain uses TRBV7-2 and TRBJ2-1, with D maybe TRBD2 (6 bases). Trimming left V 4 bases short and J 8 bases short, with 12 bases between. CDR3 length: 13 amino acids. The germline V gene has CDR1 SGHTA and CDR2 FQGNSA. In nucleotides, the CDR3 is TGTGCCAGCAGCTCGGGAGCAAAGGATGAGCAGTTCTTC. Encoded protein: CASSSGAKDEQFF.

This clonotype was observed a handful of times. The rearrangement joins TRBV5-1 to TRBJ2-1; D possibly corresponds to TRBD2 (5 bases). The ends were cut back, 3 bases at V and 9 bases at J, with 16 bases in the middle. The CDR3 sequence is 14 residues long. CDR1 and CDR2 (germline): SGHRS, YFSETQ. CDR3 protein: CASSWMDLALEQFF. The CDR3, as DNA: TGCGCCAGCAGCTGGATGGACTTGGCCCTTGAGCAGTTCTTC.

This clonotype was recorded many times. The V and J genes are TRBV4-3 and TRBJ1-1; D is unclear. The V gene's germline CDR1 is LGHNA and CDR2 YSLEER. V lost 4 bases, J lost 0 bases, and 9 bases lay in between. The CDR3 contains 14 residues. In DNA form, the CDR3 reads TGCGCCAGCAGCCGACAAATTATGAACACTGAAGCTTTCTTT. As protein: CASSRQIMNTEAFF.

This clonotype occurred a few times. The J gene is TRBJ2-3, the V gene TRBV25-1, with D possibly matching TRBD2 (5 bases). The CDR3 is 16 amino acids. Per the germline V gene, CDR1 is MGHDK and CDR2 is SYGVNS. Trimming removed 3 bases from V and 1 base from J, with 14 bases in between. Here the CDR3 DNA reads TGTGCCAGCAGTGAGGGTAACTCGCGGGGCACAGATACGCAGTATTTT. It is translated as CASSEGNSRGTDTQYF.

The chain links TRBV3-1 to TRBJ1-5, with 8 nucleotides matching TRBD1. The CDR3 contains 15 residues. J lost 5 bases, V lost 4 bases, and 7 bases had no gene match. CDR1 LGHDT and CDR2 YNNKEL come from the germline V gene (reference sequence). The CDR3 DNA reads as TGTGCCAGCAGCCCACCCGACAGGGGTCATCAGCCCCAGCATTTT. Translating it yields CASSPPDRGHQPQHF.

This clonotype was seen only a few times. The chain is built from TRBV12-3 or TRBV12-4 and TRBJ1-4; TRBD1 might be the D (5 bases). This CDR3 is built from 14 residues. The V end was cut by 3 bases, the J end by 4 bases, with 9 bases between. CDR3: CASSFRGSNEKLFF. The DNA of the CDR3 is TGTGCCAGCAGTTTCCGGGGGAGTAATGAAAAACTGTTTTTT.

The CDR3 protein is CASSQDRSDGTDTQYF. For the CDR3, the DNA is TGCGCCAGCAGCCAAGATAGAAGCGACGGCACAGATACGCAGTATTTT. The chain links TRBV4-1 to TRBJ2-3; no clear D. Germline V gene sequence: CDR1 MGHRA, CDR2 YSYEKL. The CDR3 has 16 amino acids. Trimming shortened V by 0 bases and J by 1 base, and 11 bases separated the two germline ends.

The chain uses TRBV10-3 and TRBJ2-7; D remains unclear. Germline CDR1 is ENHRY and CDR2 is SYGVKD. The V gene lost 6 bases and the J gene lost 3 bases, with 9 bases spanning the gap. This CDR3 is built from 12 residues. The CDR3: CAISVENYEQYF. DNA for the CDR3: TGTGCCATCAGCGTAGAAAACTACGAGCAGTACTTC.

The chain employs TRBV2 and TRBJ2-3, with D unclear. V was clipped by 8 bases and J by 10 bases, with 10 bases between them. The CDR3 length is 10 residues. CDR1 and CDR2 from the germline V gene are SNHLY and FYNNEI. CDR3 in amino acids: CASQQSAQYF. The DNA of the CDR3 is TGTGCCAGCCAACAATCCGCGCAGTATTTT.

This clonotype has only a few counts. The V gene is TRBV7-9, the J gene TRBJ1-5, with D uncertain. Trimming removed 1 base from V and 6 bases from J, with 4 bases in between. The CDR3 is 12 residues long. CDR1 and CDR2 from the germline V gene are SEHNR and FQNEAQ (reference sequence). The DNA for the CDR3 is TGTGCCAGCAGCTTAGGTCTTCAGCCCCAGCATTTT. Its translation is CASSLGLQPQHF.